The subject of this entry is one TCR beta chain. Its antigen is unknown. No much larger clonotype is one base removed from it; base qualities were not supplied. At one collaborating source in Seattle, patients were enrolled during active infection and were followed longitudinally through the course of disease. Whole blood was collected in K2EDTA tubes by collaborating institutions according to the institutions' own protocols. For TCRbeta analysis, collaborator samples were shipped as frozen whole blood, as isolated PBMCs, or as DNA extracted from either sample type. The immunoSEQ Assay, a bias-controlled multiplex PCR, was used to amplify TCRbeta CDR3 regions from genomic DNA. In the paper's pipeline: The number of nucleated cells in each sample was estimated by amplification of reference gene primers within the assay. To quantify the absolute abundance of each unique TCRbeta CDR3 rearrangement, sequence reads were collapsed and filtered. For each sample, productive Simpson clonality was calculated by taking the square root of Simpson's diversity index across productive rearrangements. Imported from immuneACCESS, the table was reduced by TCRdb to in-frame sequences with V and J called. These copies leave out some clones; in studies compared against another copy, an unresolved V gene accounts for under half, and the cause of the remainder is not known. V and J calls and clone size come straight from that table; D and trimming were deduced from the DNA. This sample holds around 460,000 clones; about 90% were observed only once. Around 0.92% of the sample lies in the top ten.

These data come from a study of blood T cell repertoires in COVID-19 (dated by TCRdb to the early 2020s). Context from the whole study: Samples covering the acute and convalescent phases of COVID-19 were provided by collaborators in the United States, Italy and Spain. Nearly every sample came with metadata listing a de-identified subject ID, COVID-19 status, age in years and sex. The repertoires were released in a freely available public database meant as a resource for research on the immune response to SARS-CoV-2. Samples came from the ongoing ImmuneRACE study (first 160 participants) plus 1,254 subjects from 6 global collaborators. The dataset comprised deeply sampled blood TCRbeta repertoires from subjects exposed to, actively infected with, or recovered from COVID-19. The material from the prospective study consisted of cDNA or gDNA derived from T cells, B-cell-depleted T cells, or PBMCs. HLA class I and class II types, where available, came from metadata supplied by the sample provider rather than from assay-based typing. Overall results and qualifications from the work: The quantity of clinical and demographic metadata differed by source and by participant and was supplied without curation.

The sequence derives from a man aged 18 to 29 with COVID-19, enrolled during active disease. Sample: peripheral blood.

The CDR3 is CASSLEGAGQKDNYGYTF. At the DNA level, the sequence is TGTGCCAGCAGCTTAGAAGGGGCTGGGCAGAAGGATAACTATGGCTACACCTTC. The sequence joins TRBV11-3 to TRBJ1-2; TRBD1 might be the D gene, on 5 matching bases. The CDR3 covers 18 residues, taking in both the cysteine and the phenylalanine. Left in the record is the CDR3 DNA by itself, 54 bases read in frame from the first base. Cut back by 0 bases and 1 base, the V and J ends lie 18 bases apart. Looking up the germline V gene yields CDR1 SGHNT and CDR2 YENEEA. Reference TRBV11-3 and TRBJ1-2 genes cover what lies past the CDR3, so the full variable domain is EAGVVQSPRYKIIEKKQPVAFWCNPISGHNTLYWYLQNLGQGPELLIRYENEEAVDDSQLPKDRFSAERLKGVDSTLKIQPAELGDSAVYLCASSLEGAGQKDNYGYTFGSGTRLTVV.